The 22 T cell receptor beta chains listed next were all sequenced from one sample in a study of cytotoxic CD8 clonotypes in ibrutinib-treated CLL. Sequenced by immunoSEQ multiplex PCR; TCRdb stores in-frame clones only, minus some. The sample contains some 85,000 clones, roughly three quarters of which appear only once. The sequenced sample was PBMCs, obtained after 24 months of ibrutinib treatment. The receptor set was obtained from a human donor with chronic lymphocytic leukemia.

The rearrangement uses TRBV30 and TRBJ1-4; the D is unclear. The V gene lost 1 base and the J gene lost 11 bases, with 11 bases spanning the gap. The CDR3 has 12 residues. Germline values: CDR1 GTSNPN, CDR2 SVGIG (reference sequence). This CDR3 is CAWSGYNGKLFF. The CDR3 coding sequence is TGTGCCTGGAGTGGGTATAATGGGAAACTGTTTTTT.

The chain combines TRBV19 with TRBJ2-7, with D hard to call. The CDR3 is made up of 13 amino acids. Germline assignment: CDR1 LNHDA and CDR2 SQIVND (reference sequence). Trimming took off 4 bases at V and 2 bases at J, with 9 bases between the two ends. The chain's CDR3 is CASSRREAYEQYF. The DNA of the CDR3 is TGTGCCAGTAGTAGGAGAGAGGCCTACGAGCAGTACTTC.

The chain has TRBV5-1 and TRBJ2-5, with TRBD2 matching 7 bases. The V gene's germline CDR1 is SGHRS and CDR2 YFSETQ. After removal of 2 bases from V and 4 bases from J, the junction contained 2 bases not matched to a gene. The length of the CDR3 is 13 residues. The CDR3 here is CASSFRGGETQYF. Here the CDR3 DNA reads TGCGCCAGCAGCTTCCGCGGGGGAGAGACCCAGTACTTC.

Only a few counts were recorded for this clone. The CDR3 is CSVLGQGAEKLFF. The DNA for the CDR3 is TGCAGCGTCCTAGGACAGGGTGCTGAAAAACTGTTTTTT. J is TRBJ1-4 and V is TRBV29-1; TRBD1 agrees at 8 bases. Germline CDR1 reads SQVTM; CDR2 reads ANQGSEA. With 6 bases clipped from V and 7 bases from J, the junction kept 7 bases outside the gene matches. This CDR3 is built from 13 residues.

J is TRBJ2-3 and V is TRBV6-6; TRBD2 matches 16 bases. With 6 bases clipped from V and 8 bases from J, the junction kept 8 bases outside the gene matches. The CDR3 runs 16 residues. Germline-derived CDR1 and CDR2 are MNHNY and SVGAGI (reference sequence). The CDR3 DNA reads TGTGCCAGCAGGTCGGGACTAGCGGGAGGGTACGGTACGCAGTATTTT. Translating it yields CASRSGLAGGYGTQYF.

The chain couples TRBV5-1 to TRBJ1-1; 7 positions match TRBD1. The V and J ends lost 0 bases and 0 bases, in that order; junction bases with no gene match: 5. Germline V lookup: CDR1 SGHRS, CDR2 YFSETQ. The CDR3 contains 16 residues. The CDR3 region has the DNA TGCGCCAGCAGCTTGGGACAGGGCGGTATGAACACTGAAGCTTTCTTT. It encodes CASSLGQGGMNTEAFF.

The gene calls are TRBV5-8 and TRBJ1-3; 8 nucleotides line up with TRBD1. The CDR3 has 13 amino acids. Germline V gene data show CDR1 as SGHTS and CDR2 as YDEGEE. The junction had 6 bases not matched to a gene; V was cut back by 9 bases and J by 4 bases. CDR3 region: CATWTGWGNTIYF. The CDR3 region has the DNA TGTGCCACCTGGACAGGGTGGGGAAACACCATATATTTT.

Here the CDR3 DNA reads TGTGCCAGCAGTGAAGCGCGGAGCCCCTACGAGCAGTACTTC. It is translated as CASSEARSPYEQYF. This sequence joins TRBV2 and TRBJ2-7; D gene unclear. V lost 0 bases and J 2 bases, leaving 8 bases between the germline ends. This CDR3 contains 14 residues. CDR1 and CDR2 from the germline V gene are SNHLY and FYNNEI. The variable domain in full, completed from reference TRBV2 and TRBJ2-7, reads EPEVTQTPSHQVTQMGQEVILRCVPISNHLYFYWYRQILGQKVEFLVSFYNNEISEKSEIFDDQFSVERPDGSNFTLKIRSTKLEDSAMYFCASSEARSPYEQYFGPGTRLTVT.

The chain employs TRBV20-1 and TRBJ2-5, with unresolved D. Germline V lookup: CDR1 DFQATT, CDR2 SNEGSKA (reference sequence). The CDR3 has 11 residues. Trimming took off 3 bases at V and 2 bases at J, with 4 bases between the two ends. The CDR3 region is CSARGQETQYF. In DNA form, the CDR3 reads TGCAGTGCTAGGGGGCAAGAGACCCAGTACTTC.

The V call is TRBV7-3, the J call TRBJ2-3; D uncertain. The CDR3 length is 14 residues. From germline, CDR1 is SGHTA and CDR2 FQGTGA. The V end was cut by 2 bases, the J end by 4 bases, with 10 bases between. Here the CDR3 DNA reads TGTGCCAGCAGCTTAGGACCCGCCCCAGATACGCAGTATTTT. Protein product: CASSLGPAPDTQYF.

J is TRBJ2-3 and V is TRBV5-4; 7 nucleotides align to TRBD1. The CDR3 totals 14 residues. Germline CDR1 SGHNT, CDR2 YYREEE (reference sequence). V shed 7 bases and J 2 bases; nucleotides not matched to a gene: 7. The CDR3, as DNA: TGTGCCAGCCGCCCGGGACAGCCCACAGATACGCAGTATTTT. Translated: CASRPGQPTDTQYF.

This clone has a handful of counts. This specimen includes other DNA sequences encoding the same CDR3. This rearrangement joins TRBV5-4 to TRBJ2-7; 9 nucleotides agree with TRBD1. Unmatched junction bases numbered 3, after V lost 4 bases and J lost 4 bases. CDR1 is SGHNT, CDR2 YYREEE, per germline (reference sequence). The CDR3 consists of 13 residues. CDR3 nucleotides: TGTGCCAGCAGCCTACAGGGGGCTTACGAGCAGTACTTC. Translating gives CASSLQGAYEQYF. Together with reference TRBV5-4 and TRBJ2-7, the CDR3 gives the full variable domain: ETGVTQSPTHLIKTRGQQVTLRCSSQSGHNTVSWYQQALGQGPQFIFQYYREEENGRGNFPPRFSGLQFPNYSSELNVNALELDDSALYLCASSLQGAYEQYFGPGTRLTVT.

V is TRBV9 and J is TRBJ1-2; D gene ambiguous. V lost 7 bases, J lost 3 bases, and 10 bases lay in between. The CDR3 totals 12 residues. Looked up from germline, CDR1 is SGDLS and CDR2 is YYNGEE. CDR3 bases: TGTGCCAGCTACGGGGAATACTATGGCTACACCTTC. Translation: CASYGEYYGYTF.

The rearrangement links TRBV11-2 to TRBJ2-3, with 7 positions matching TRBD2. The V segment lost 3 bases and the J segment 1 base; nucleotides outside the gene matches: 10. Germline loops: CDR1 SGHAT, CDR2 FQNNGV. CDR3 length: 17 amino acids. CDR3 protein: CASSLGWTGRGTDTQYF. The CDR3 DNA follows: TGTGCCAGCAGCTTGGGATGGACGGGGAGGGGCACAGATACGCAGTATTTT.

This rearrangement joins TRBV5-6 to TRBJ2-7; unclear D gene. Germline V gives CDR1 SGHDT, CDR2 YYEEEE. There are 13 residues in the CDR3. V was trimmed by 4 bases and J by 2 bases, leaving 10 bases between them. The CDR3 DNA sequence: TGTGCCAGCAGCCCTGGGATAACCTACGAGCAGTACTTC. It is translated as CASSPGITYEQYF.

This sequence joins TRBV18 and TRBJ2-3, with a possible D match to TRBD1 (5 bases). Germline V gene sequence: CDR1 KGHSH, CDR2 LQKENI. The CDR3 totals 17 residues. Trimming left V 2 bases short and J 0 bases short, with 15 bases between. The chain's CDR3 is CASSPNRAGSSTDTQYF. The CDR3, as DNA: TGTGCCAGCTCACCAAATCGAGCAGGGTCAAGCACAGATACGCAGTATTTT.

The chain employs TRBV19 and TRBJ1-5; D gene uncertain. V was clipped by 5 bases and J by 0 bases, with 17 bases between them. The CDR3 extends over 17 amino acids. CDR1 is LNHDA and CDR2 is SQIVND in the germline V gene (reference sequence). CDR3 amino acids: CASSQRSRQHSNQPQHF. The CDR3 DNA reads as TGTGCCAGTAGTCAACGGTCTAGGCAGCATAGCAATCAGCCCCAGCATTTT.

The chain recombines TRBV7-9 with TRBJ2-2, with 8 bases identical to TRBD1. Germline CDR1 is SEHNR and CDR2 is FQNEAQ (reference sequence). Losses at the gene ends were 8 bases for V and 6 bases for J; bases not matched to a gene: 8. The CDR3 is 14 amino acids. The CDR3 nucleotides are TGTGCCAGCTCCTGGCGGACAGGGCCCGGGGAGCTGTTTTTT. Its translation is CASSWRTGPGELFF.

The J gene is TRBJ2-1, the V gene TRBV19; TRBD2 is a possible D gene (6 bases). Germline V lookup: CDR1 LNHDA, CDR2 SQIVND (reference sequence). Trimming pared 6 bases from V and 1 base from J, leaving 16 bases between. This CDR3 is 16 amino acids long. The CDR3 loop reads CASRPPGRGSYNEQFF. The CDR3 DNA is TGTGCCAGTAGACCCCCGGGGCGGGGATCCTACAATGAGCAGTTCTTC. Full variable domain (remainder filled in from reference TRBV19 and TRBJ2-1): DGGITQSPKYLFRKEGQNVTLSCEQNLNHDAMYWYRQDPGQGLRLIYYSQIVNDFQKGDIAEGYSVSREKKESFPLTVTSAQKNPTAFYLCASRPPGRGSYNEQFFGPGTRLTVL.

The rearrangement links TRBV5-4 to TRBJ2-7, with D perhaps TRBD2 (6 bases). Germline V gene sequence: CDR1 SGHNT, CDR2 YYREEE (reference sequence). CDR3 length: 13 residues. V was trimmed by 5 bases and J by 1 base, leaving 10 bases between them. In nucleotides, the CDR3 is TGTGCCAGCAGGGTTAGCGGATCCTACGAGCAGTACTTC. Translated, it gives CASRVSGSYEQYF.

The V call is TRBV5-1, the J call TRBJ1-1; 9 bases agree with TRBD1. After removal of 4 bases from V and 4 bases from J, the junction contained 5 bases not matched to a gene. CDR1 is SGHRS, CDR2 YFSETQ, per germline. This CDR3 region has 14 residues. The CDR3 loop is CASSTGQGTTEAFF. CDR3 DNA sequence: TGCGCCAGCAGCACCGGACAGGGGACCACTGAAGCTTTCTTT.

The genes are TRBV2 and TRBJ2-1; 10 nucleotides align to TRBD2. Germline CDR1 and CDR2: SNHLY and FYNNEI. Germline trimming cut 7 bases from V and 9 bases from J; bases unmatched to any gene: 9. CDR3 size: 14 residues. CDR3 loop: CASNRAGGPGEQFF. In DNA, the CDR3 is TGTGCCAGCAATCGAGCGGGAGGGCCGGGTGAGCAGTTCTTC.